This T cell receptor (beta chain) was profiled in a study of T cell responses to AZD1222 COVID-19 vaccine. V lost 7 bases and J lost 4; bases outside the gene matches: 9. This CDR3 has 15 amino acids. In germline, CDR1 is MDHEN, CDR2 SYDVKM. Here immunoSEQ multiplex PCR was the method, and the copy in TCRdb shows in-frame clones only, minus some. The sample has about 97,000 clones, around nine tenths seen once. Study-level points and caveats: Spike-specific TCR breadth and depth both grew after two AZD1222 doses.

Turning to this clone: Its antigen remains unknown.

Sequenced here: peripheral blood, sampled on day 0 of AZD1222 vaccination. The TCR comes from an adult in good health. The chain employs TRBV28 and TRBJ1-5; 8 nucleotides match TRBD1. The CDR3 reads CASTRGQGLNQPQHF. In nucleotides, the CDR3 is TGTGCCAGCACCCGCGGACAGGGCCTTAATCAGCCCCAGCATTTT.